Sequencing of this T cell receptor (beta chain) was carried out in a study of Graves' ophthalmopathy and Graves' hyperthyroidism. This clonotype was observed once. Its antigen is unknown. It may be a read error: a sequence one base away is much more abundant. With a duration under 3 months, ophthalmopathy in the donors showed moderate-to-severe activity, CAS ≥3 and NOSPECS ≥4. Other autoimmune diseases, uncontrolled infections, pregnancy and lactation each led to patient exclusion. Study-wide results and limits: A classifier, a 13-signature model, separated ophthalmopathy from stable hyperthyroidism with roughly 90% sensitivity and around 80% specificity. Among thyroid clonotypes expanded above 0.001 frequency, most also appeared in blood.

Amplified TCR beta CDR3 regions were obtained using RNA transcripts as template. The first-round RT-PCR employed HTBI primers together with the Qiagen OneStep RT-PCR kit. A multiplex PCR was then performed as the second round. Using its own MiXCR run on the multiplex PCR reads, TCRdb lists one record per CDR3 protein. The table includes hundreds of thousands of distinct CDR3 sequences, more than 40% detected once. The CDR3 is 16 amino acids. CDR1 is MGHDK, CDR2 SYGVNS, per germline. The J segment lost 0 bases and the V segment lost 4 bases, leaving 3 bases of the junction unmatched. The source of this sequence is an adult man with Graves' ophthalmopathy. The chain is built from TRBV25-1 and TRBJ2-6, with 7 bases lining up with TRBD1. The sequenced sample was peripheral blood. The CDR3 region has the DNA TGTGCCAGCAGTGCAGGGGACAGCTCTGGGGCCAACGTCCTGACTTTC. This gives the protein CASSAGDSSGANVLTF.